This T cell receptor beta chain was observed in a study of pediatric ulcerative colitis. Study results and limitations: Ulcerative colitis patients shared more blood-rectal clones than controls. No controls had the two rectal clonotypes shared by ulcerative colitis patients.

Rectal tissue came from one to two pinch biopsies taken at colonoscopy. Ulcerative colitis patients received no immunosuppressive medication before the diagnostic colonoscopy. This clone has more than one count but fewer than ten. Its antigen is undetermined. Sequencing depth was up to 500,000 reads per sample. Sequencing was performed with immunoSEQ multiplex PCR; in TCRdb, only in-frame clones are kept and a portion is missing. This table has tens of thousands of clones, 75% appearing once. The CDR3 spans 13 residues. Germline lookup yields CDR1 SGHTA and CDR2 FQGTGA. The ends were cut back, 3 bases at V and 3 bases at J, with 6 bases in the middle.

The V call is TRBV7-3, the J call TRBJ2-1; D perhaps matches TRBD2 (6 bases). The sequenced sample was gut tissue. This clonotype originated in a boy younger than 18 with severe ulcerative colitis. The CDR3 DNA follows: TGTGCCAGCAGCTTGGGACTCTACAATGAGCAGTTCTTC. This sequence encodes CASSLGLYNEQFF.